The source of this T cell receptor (beta chain) is a study of T cells after yellow fever vaccination. Generation of TCR cDNA used 5'RACE template switching (which added a universal primer site and UMIs). MiXCR was run by TCRdb on the 5' RACE reads, yielding one entry per CDR3 protein. The sample yields some 300,000 distinct CDR3 sequences, 7% to 10% seen once. This TCR was sampled from a young man who received the YFV17D yellow fever vaccine. The source material was PBMCs, sampled approximately 40 days after the first yellow fever vaccination.

In DNA form, the CDR3 reads TGTGCCAGCAGCCAACGTCGGGCAGGGGGAGAATACGAGCAGTACTTC. Translated, it gives CASSQRRAGGEYEQYF. The gene calls are TRBV14 and TRBJ2-7, with 7 bases lining up with TRBD1. Germline CDR1 is SGHDN and CDR2 is FVKESK. CDR3 length: 16 amino acids. V trimming: 2 bases; J trimming: 4 bases; junction bases outside the gene matches: 11. Based on the CDR3 plus reference TRBV14 and TRBJ2-7, the full variable domain is EAGVTQFPSHSVIEKGQTVTLRCDPISGHDNLYWYRRVMGKEIKFLLHFVKESKQDESGMPNNRFLAERTGGTYSTLKVQPAELEDSGVYFCASSQRRAGGEYEQYFGPGTRLTVT.